Below, one T cell receptor beta chain is given with its context. The data originate from a study of blood T cell repertoires in COVID-19. Overall study: Samples of COVID-19 (acute and convalescent) were obtained from the United States, Italy and Spain. In each case, the material was cDNA or gDNA derived from T cells, B-cell-depleted T cells, or PBMCs.

Clones were read by immunoSEQ multiplex PCR, and TCRdb kept only the in-frame ones, dropping some. The data contain 150,000 to 180,000 clones, about 90% of them singletons. Germline V gene sequence: CDR1 MDHEN, CDR2 SYDVKM. This CDR3 has 17 amino acids. V shed 8 bases and J 0 bases; nucleotides not matched to a gene: 11. The TCR comes from a man aged 50-60 years with acute or convalescent COVID-19. Sequencing was done on a sample of peripheral blood. The J gene is TRBJ2-1, the V gene TRBV28; 9 nucleotides match TRBD2. The CDR3 reads CASLGLAGSVSYNEQFF. The CDR3 nucleotides are TGTGCCAGCCTAGGGCTAGCGGGATCAGTCTCCTACAATGAGCAGTTCTTC.